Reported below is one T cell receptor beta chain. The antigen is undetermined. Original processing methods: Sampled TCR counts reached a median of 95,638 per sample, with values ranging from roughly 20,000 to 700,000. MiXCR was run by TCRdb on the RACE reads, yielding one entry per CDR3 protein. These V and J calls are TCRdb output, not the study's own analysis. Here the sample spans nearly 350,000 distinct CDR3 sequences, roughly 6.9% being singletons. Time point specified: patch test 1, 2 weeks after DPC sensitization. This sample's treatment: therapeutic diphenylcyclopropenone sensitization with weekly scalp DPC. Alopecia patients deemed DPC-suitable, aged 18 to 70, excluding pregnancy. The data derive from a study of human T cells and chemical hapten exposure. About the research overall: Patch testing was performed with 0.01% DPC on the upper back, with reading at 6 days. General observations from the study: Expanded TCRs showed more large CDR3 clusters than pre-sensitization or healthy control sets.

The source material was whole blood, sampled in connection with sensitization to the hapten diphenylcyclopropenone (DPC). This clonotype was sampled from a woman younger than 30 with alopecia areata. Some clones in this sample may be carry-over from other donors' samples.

CDR3 sequence reads: CASSGHSGINTGELFF. CDR3 nucleotide sequence: TGTGCCAGCAGCGGGCACTCCGGGATCAACACCGGGGAGCTGTTTTTT. This chain links TRBV4-2 with TRBJ2-2; perhaps TRBD2 as D (5 bases). Trimming removed 5 bases from V and 2 bases from J, with 15 bases in between. There are 16 residues in the CDR3. Germline V gene sequence: CDR1 LGHNA, CDR2 YNFKEQ.